This entry lists 31 T cell receptor beta chains sequenced from one sample in a study of tumor-infiltrating lymphocytes in primary liver carcinoma. TCR beta cDNA was made from 500 ng total RNA with a constant-region primer. Generation of the TCR beta libraries relied on three nested multiplex PCR rounds using slightly modified ARM-PCR. Primers for the first two PCR rounds were TRBV1-TRBV30 forward primers and a C-beta reverse primer (roughly 10 cycles per round). TCRdb re-analysed the multiplex PCR reads in MiXCR, keeping a single row per CDR3 protein. The table records about 59,000 distinct CDR3 sequences, less than 85% of them present only once. DNA and RNA were both co-extracted from 20-30 mg of bulk tissue that had not been sorted. Material: liver tumor tissue from sampling region 2. Subset indicated: tumor region T2, inferior pole. These receptors all come from a man aged 40-49 years with primary liver carcinoma and hepatitis B virus infection.

The J gene is TRBJ2-7, the V gene TRBV29-1; D remains unclear. CDR3 length equals 14 residues. The germline V gene encodes CDR1 SQVTM and CDR2 ANQGSEA. The V end lost 6 bases, the J end lost 0 bases, and 15 bases lay between the germline ends. The CDR3 nucleotides read TGCAGCGTGCGAGTTTTACCGAGCTCCTACGAGCAGTACTTC. Protein: CSVRVLPSSYEQYF.

This clonotype has only a few counts. The V and J genes are TRBV12-5 and TRBJ1-1, with TRBD1 matching over 9 bases. V lost 4 bases and J lost 10; bases outside the gene matches: 4. Germline lookup yields CDR1 LGHNT and CDR2 FRNRAP. The CDR3 totals 12 residues. The CDR3 protein is CASGSGQGRAFF. The CDR3 coding sequence is TGTGCTAGTGGTTCGGGACAGGGCCGAGCTTTCTTT.

The chain couples TRBV4-2 to TRBJ1-6; 8 bases align to TRBD1. Germline CDR1 LGHNA, CDR2 YNFKEQ. There are 18 residues in the CDR3. With V trimmed by 0 bases and J by 7 bases, 11 bases remained unmatched. CDR3 amino acids: CASSQDTWGTGVNSPLHF. The CDR3 DNA reads as TGTGCCAGCAGCCAAGATACTTGGGGGACAGGAGTCAATTCACCCCTCCACTTT.

In regard to this clonotype: An end of the junction does not agree with germline; a read error may underlie this. The V and J genes are TRBV11-2 and TRBJ2-1; 8 positions agree with TRBD1. Germline CDR1 and CDR2: SGHAT and FQNNGV. The CDR3 length is 13 residues. CDR3 amino acids: CASNPDRGSERFF. The CDR3 region has the DNA TGTGCCAGCAACCCCGACAGGGGAAGTGAGCGGTTCTTC.

This clonotype has a single count. This may be a read error, as it is one base from a much larger clone. The rearrangement joins TRBV11-1 to TRBJ2-3, with D unresolved. Germline V gene data show CDR1 as SGHAT and CDR2 as FQDESV (reference sequence). The CDR3 sequence is 12 residues long. For the CDR3, the DNA is TGTGACAGCAGCAACAACACAGATACGCAGTATTTT. Translating it yields CDSSNNTDTQYF.

Details on this clonotype: The junction departs from the called germline gene at one end, perhaps through a read error. The gene calls are TRBV12-3 or TRBV12-4 and TRBJ2-7; 7 bases are a match to TRBD1. This CDR3 region has 19 residues. The CDR3 protein is CASSLGRGSAQGIDYEQYF. The CDR3 bases are TGTGCCAGCAGTTTAGGCCGAGGGTCTGCACAGGGGATTGATTACGAGCAATACTTC.

This clonotype has only a few counts. The chain recombines TRBV11-2 with TRBJ2-1; D call uncertain. With 5 bases removed from V and 5 bases from J, the gap between germline ends came to 4 bases. The CDR3 spans 11 residues. Germline CDR1 reads SGHAT; CDR2 reads FQNNGV. The CDR3 sequence is CASSTNNEQFF. Written as DNA, the CDR3 is TGTGCCAGCAGCACGAACAATGAGCAGTTCTTC.

Of note for this clonotype: At one boundary the junction diverges from the germline segment, which might be a read error. The J gene is TRBJ2-1, the V gene TRBV6-5; 9 bases fit TRBD1. The CDR3 loop spans 13 amino acids. Germline CDR1 reads MNHEY; CDR2 reads SVGAGI. CDR3 DNA: TGTCCCAGCAGTGGACAGGGGAACAATGAGCAGTTCTTT. Residues: CPSSGQGNNEQFF.

Of note for this clonotype: Since no conserved phenylalanine or tryptophan closes the CDR3, a read error is the likely cause. The rearrangement links TRBV13 to TRBJ2-1, with D maybe TRBD2 (6 bases). Deletions cut 5 bases from V and 9 bases from J, with 29 bases between. Per the germline V gene, CDR1 is PRHDT and CDR2 is FYEKMQ (reference sequence). The CDR3 totals 18 residues. Here the CDR3 reads CASSPRAGGTNQGIEQFL. As DNA, the CDR3 is TGTGCCAGCAGCCCCCGGGCCGGCGGGACGAACCAGGGCATTGAGCAGTTCCTC.

On this clonotype: Compared with germline, one end of the junction differs, possibly owing to a read error. V usage is TRBV5-1 and J usage is TRBJ2-7; 12 positions agree with TRBD2. CDR3 length: 15 residues. CDR1 and CDR2 from the germline V gene are SGHRS and YFSETQ. The CDR3 is CTSSSTSGSSYEQYF. The CDR3 DNA sequence: TGCACCAGCAGCTCGACTAGCGGGAGCTCCTACGAGCAGTACTTC.

About this clonotype: Since a much larger clone is just one base distant, this may be a read error. This sequence joins TRBV24-1 and TRBJ2-6; D is possibly TRBD1 or TRBD2 (6 bases each). The V gene's germline CDR1 is KGHDR and CDR2 SFDVKD. CDR3 length equals 15 residues. CDR3 nucleotides: TGTGCCACCAGTGACGGGGGCTCTGGGGCCAACCTCCTGACTTTC. Amino acids: CATSDGGSGANLLTF.

This clonotype was detected a few times. A clone one base away is much larger, so this may be a read error. The CDR3 DNA follows: TGCGCCAGCAGCAGCAATTTGAGTGCGAACACTGAAGCTTTCTTT. Translated, it gives CASSSNLSANTEAFF. The chain carries TRBV5-1 and TRBJ1-1; D is unclear. CDR3 size: 15 residues. Germline loops: CDR1 SGHRS, CDR2 YFSETQ. Trimming stripped 4 bases from V and 1 base from J, with 14 bases between.

Remarks on this clonotype: The conserved final phenylalanine or tryptophan is absent from the CDR3, which likely points to a read error. No DNA is shown, since the ends of the CDR3 on it are uncertain; the CDR3 is the one TCRdb lists. The chain couples TRBV14 to TRBJ2-1; the table's D call TRBD1 went unverified against the DNA. Including both end residues, the CDR3 is 17 amino acids long. CDR1 is SGHDN and CDR2 is FVKESK in the germline V gene. CDR3 loop: CASSQGYRTGTYNEHFL.

Comments on this clonotype: A read error is possible here, since a much larger clone lies one base away. The chain recombines TRBV6-1 with TRBJ2-1; no clear D. The germline V gene encodes CDR1 MNHNS and CDR2 SASEGT. The CDR3 length is 17 residues. For the CDR3, the DNA is TGTGCCACCAGTGTCGGTTTTCTCGGGCTCTCCTACAATGAGCAGTCCTTC. It codes for CATSVGFLGLSYNEQSF.

Notes on this clonotype: A junction boundary mismatches the germline segment, possibly from a read error. The chain couples TRBV11-2 to TRBJ2-3; D not certain. CDR3 length: 15 residues. The germline V gene has CDR1 SGHAT and CDR2 FQNNGV. CDR3 bases: TGTGCCAGCAACCTCGAATACCAAAGCATAGATACGCGGTATTTT. Its translation is CASNLEYQSIDTRYF.

This clonotype was recorded at least ten times. This chain joins TRBV6-2 or TRBV6-3 and TRBJ2-3; TRBD1 might be the D (6 bases). Germline lookup yields CDR1 MNHEY and CDR2 SVGEGT. The length of the CDR3 is 15 residues. Trimming left V 1 base short and J 3 bases short, with 11 bases between. The CDR3 sequence: CASSYLTGRTDTQYF. The CDR3 region has the DNA TGTGCCAGCAGTTACTTAACAGGGCGGACAGATACGCAGTATTTT.

On this clonotype itself: The conserved phenylalanine or tryptophan normally closing the CDR3 is absent here, so this likely arose from a read error. V is TRBV5-5 and J is TRBJ2-7; no reliable D call. Germline V gives CDR1 SGHKS, CDR2 YYEKEE (reference sequence). The CDR3 is 15 residues long. V gave up 1 base and J gave up 0 bases, with 11 bases separating them. The CDR3 DNA sequence: TGTGCCAGCAGCTTGTCACAGCTGAGCTCCTACGAGCAGTACTTA. It is translated as CASSLSQLSSYEQYL.

On this clonotype: A read error may explain this, as a much larger clone is one base away. The CDR3 bases are TGCGCCAGCAGCCATCTTACCCTCTCCGGGGAGCTGTTTTTT. This codes for CASSHLTLSGELFF. This chain connects TRBV4-1 to TRBJ2-2; D is ambiguous. This CDR3 comprises 14 residues. The V gene's germline CDR1 is MGHRA and CDR2 YSYEKL. The V and J ends lost 3 bases and 6 bases respectively, with 11 bases between them.

This chain links TRBV4-1 with TRBJ1-2, with D uncertain. The germline V gene encodes CDR1 MGHRA and CDR2 YSYEKL. V lost 1 base, J lost 4 bases, and 10 bases lay in between. This CDR3 comprises 14 residues. The CDR3 DNA reads TGCGCCAGCAGCCAAGGGAATAGGCGCTATGGCTACACCTTC. Translating it yields CASSQGNRRYGYTF.

This clonotype was seen repeatedly, ten times or more. This chain joins TRBV6-5 and TRBJ2-5, with D maybe TRBD2 (5 bases). Trimming took 0 bases from V and 1 from J, leaving 15 bases between them. Per the germline V gene, CDR1 is MNHEY and CDR2 is SVGAGI. The CDR3 length is 17 residues. The CDR3 DNA reads as TGTGCCAGCAGTTACTCGAGTAGTGGCGGGTCCCAAGAGACCCAGTACTTC. Its translation: CASSYSSSGGSQETQYF.

With respect to this clonotype: Likely a read error: the CDR3 ends without its conserved phenylalanine or tryptophan. The chain links TRBV7-9 to TRBJ2-2, with D possibly matching TRBD1 (5 bases). The germline gives CDR1 SEHNR, CDR2 FQNEAQ (reference sequence). V lost 9 bases, J lost 0 bases, and 17 bases lay in between. This CDR3 has 16 residues. Written as DNA, the CDR3 is TGTGCCAGTGCCACTTGGACAATCGCGAACACCGGGGAGCTGTTTTTA. Translating gives CASATWTIANTGELFL.

This clonotype was seen more than once but under ten times. This chain connects TRBV6-6 to TRBJ1-1; possible D gene TRBD1, 5 bases. The V gene's germline CDR1 is MNHNY and CDR2 SVGAGI (reference sequence). V was clipped by 4 bases and J by 1 base, with 7 bases between them. CDR3 length equals 13 residues. The CDR3 bases are TGTGCCAGCAGTTTCCAGGGGAACACTGAAGCTTTCTTT. Translation gives CASSFQGNTEAFF.

The chain links TRBV29-1 to TRBJ1-2, with 9 positions matching TRBD1. With V trimmed by 6 bases and J by 7 bases, 3 bases remained unmatched. This CDR3 is built from 11 residues. Germline V gene lookup returns CDR1 SQVTM and CDR2 ANQGSEA. CDR3 nucleotides: TGCAGCGTGGACAGGGGTCCTGGCTACACCTTC. Protein sequence: CSVDRGPGYTF.

The chain couples TRBV29-1 to TRBJ2-7, with D maybe TRBD2 (5 bases). V lost 6 bases and J 1 base, leaving 19 bases between the germline ends. CDR1 is SQVTM, CDR2 ANQGSEA, per germline. This CDR3 is 15 amino acids long. As DNA, the CDR3 is TGCAGCGTAAGCCCTTCCGGGGTCAAGTCCTACGAGCAGTACTTC. Translation: CSVSPSGVKSYEQYF.

As regards this clonotype: A much larger clone lies one base from this, so it may be a read error. This rearrangement joins TRBV12-3 or TRBV12-4 to TRBJ2-1, with D unclear. V shed 4 bases and J shed 4 bases, with 8 bases lying between them. The CDR3 consists of 13 residues. The CDR3 region is CASSSLAYNEQFF. In nucleotides, the CDR3 is TGTGCCAGCAGTTCCCTCGCTTACAATGAGCAGTTCTTC.

A note on this clonotype: The junction departs from germline at one end; a sequencing error may be responsible. The chain couples TRBV4-2 to TRBJ1-1; the match to TRBD1 covers 8 bases. The CDR3 covers 17 residues. The germline CDR1 and CDR2 sequences are LGHNA and YNFKEQ. DNA for the CDR3: TGTGCCAGTAGCCAAGAGTATGGACAGGGTTTTTGGACTCAAGCTTTCTTT. This gives the protein CASSQEYGQGFWTQAFF.

Turning to this clonotype: Germline and junction disagree at one end, which may indicate a read error. This chain joins TRBV4-1 and TRBJ2-1; D not certain. Germline loops: CDR1 MGHRA, CDR2 YSYEKL. The CDR3 loop spans 16 amino acids. Here the CDR3 reads CASSTPPASIYNEQLF. CDR3 coding DNA: TGCGCCAGCAGTACTCCGCCCGCTTCGATTTACAATGAGCAGTTGTTC.

As regards this clonotype: A read error may account for a junction end that differs from germline. This chain connects TRBV11-2 to TRBJ1-4; TRBD1 agrees at 8 bases. The V gene's germline CDR1 is SGHAT and CDR2 FQNNGV. CDR3 length equals 14 residues. DNA for the CDR3: TGTGTCAGCAGCTTAGGGCAGGGGGCTGAAAAACTGTTTTTT. Its protein is CVSSLGQGAEKLFF.

The sample holds one count of this clonotype. This CDR3 fails to terminate in the conserved phenylalanine or tryptophan, so it likely reflects a read error. The chain employs TRBV28 and TRBJ1-1; TRBD1 agrees at 7 bases. The CDR3 covers 11 residues. Per the germline V gene, CDR1 is MDHEN and CDR2 is SYDVKM. The CDR3, as DNA: TGTGTCAGCAGTGTACAGGGGGAAGCTTTCTCT. Translated: CVSSVQGEAFS.

On this clonotype itself: At one of its ends the junction is not consistent with the germline gene, which may arise from a read error. The V gene is TRBV29-1, the J gene TRBJ2-1; 12 bases line up with TRBD2. Germline-derived CDR1 and CDR2 are SQVTM and ANQGSEA. CDR3 length: 16 residues. CDR3 sequence (DNA): TGCATCGTGGAACCTCTAGCGGGAGGGTTTTACAGTGAGCAGTTCTTC. It is translated as CIVEPLAGGFYSEQFF.

As regards this clonotype: At one end, the junction sequence differs from germline, possibly due to a read error. CDR3 loop: CTSNSQTGGYEQYF. CDR3 DNA sequence: TGTACCAGCAACTCTCAGACAGGGGGCTACGAGCAGTACTTC. This chain joins TRBV11-2 and TRBJ2-7; 9 bases match TRBD1. Looked up from germline, CDR1 is SGHAT and CDR2 is FQNNGV. This CDR3 is 14 amino acids long.